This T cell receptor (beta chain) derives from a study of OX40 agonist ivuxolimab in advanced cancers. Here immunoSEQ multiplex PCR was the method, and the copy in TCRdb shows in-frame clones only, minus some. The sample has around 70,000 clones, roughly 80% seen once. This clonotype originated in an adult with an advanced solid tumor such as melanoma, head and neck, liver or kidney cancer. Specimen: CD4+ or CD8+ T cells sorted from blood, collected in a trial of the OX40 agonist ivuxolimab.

The CDR3 region is CASSFGASGGYQETQYF. CDR3 bases: TGTGCCAGCAGCTTTGGGGCTAGCGGGGGGTACCAAGAGACCCAGTACTTC. The V and J genes are TRBV7-7 and TRBJ2-5; TRBD2 matches at 11 bases. The length of the CDR3 is 17 residues. Germline V gene sequence: CDR1 SSHAT, CDR2 FNYEAQ (reference sequence). V shed 3 bases and J 0 bases; nucleotides not matched to a gene: 6.